These T cell receptor beta chains were read from a single sample in a study of shared clonotypes between healthy human individuals. Clones were sequenced by immunoSEQ multiplex PCR, and TCRdb holds only the in-frame ones, with some missing. In the table there are around 940,000 clones, 76% of which are singletons. Sequenced sample: memory CD4+ T cells sorted from blood. The receptors come from a man younger than 35 in good health. Each CDR3 is given with its conserved first and last residue. D genes are given only for firm matches. For some rows the clone size is stated as once, few or many, or as a class when expanded; others skip it.

V	J	D	size	CDR3	DNA
TRBV7-9	TRBJ2-1	TRBD2	.	CASSRGKGISGNSYNEQFF	TGTGCCAGCAGCCGAGGAAAGGGGATAAGCGGGAATAGCTACAATGAGCAGTTCTTC
TRBV6-1	TRBJ2-6	TRBD2	once	CASSEAGLAGVSSSGANVLTF	TGTGCCAGCAGTGAAGCAGGACTAGCGGGAGTATCGAGCTCTGGGGCCAACGTCCTGACTTTC
TRBV19	TRBJ1-2	.	.	CASSIVDSGGYTF	TGTGCCAGTAGTATAGTGGACTCAGGTGGCTACACCTTC
TRBV25-1	TRBJ1-1	.	.	CASSEGGGTEAFF	TGTGCCAGCAGTGAGGGGGGAGGCACTGAAGCTTTCTTT
TRBV11-2	TRBJ2-7	TRBD2	.	CASSFSSGNSYEQYF	TGTGCCAGCAGCTTCTCTAGCGGGAATTCCTACGAGCAGTACTTC
TRBV10-2	TRBJ1-1	.	few	CASSESGTVPKAFF	TGCGCCAGCAGTGAGTCGGGGACGGTCCCCAAAGCTTTCTTT
TRBV6-5	TRBJ1-2	.	few	CASSPGTAIYGYTF	TGTGCCAGCAGCCCCGGTACAGCGATCTATGGCTACACCTTC
TRBV5-1	TRBJ2-1	TRBD1	.	CASSLGDRVNNEQFF	TGCGCCAGCAGCTTGGGGGACAGGGTCAACAATGAGCAGTTCTTC
TRBV30	TRBJ1-3	.	.	CAWSPEALSSGNTIYF	TGTGCCTGGAGTCCCGAGGCCCTTAGCTCTGGAAACACCATATATTTT
TRBV2	TRBJ2-3	.	once	CASGRRADTQYF	TGTGCCAGCGGCAGGCGGGCAGATACGCAGTATTTT
TRBV9	TRBJ2-1	TRBD2	.	CASDRTSKGEQFF	TGTGCCAGCGACAGGACTAGCAAGGGTGAGCAGTTCTTC
TRBV18	TRBJ1-1	.	.	CASSRLGDTEAFF	TGTGCCAGCTCACGACTGGGGGACACTGAAGCTTTCTTT
TRBV30	TRBJ2-7	TRBD2	.	CAWSAGWDSGIYF	TGTGCCTGGAGCGCGGGATGGGATAGCGGGATTTACTTC
TRBV5-6	TRBJ2-7	TRBD1	.	CASSLPGQIYEQYF	TGTGCCAGCAGCTTGCCGGGACAGATCTACGAGCAGTACTTC
TRBV9	TRBJ2-7	.	.	CASSVGWSSYEQYF	TGTGCCAGCAGCGTAGGTTGGAGCTCCTACGAGCAGTACTTC
TRBV7-6	TRBJ2-5	.	.	CASSLRTQETQYF	TGTGCCAGCAGCTTAAGGACCCAAGAGACCCAGTACTTC
TRBV10-1	TRBJ1-3	.	.	CASRRTASGNTIYF	TGCGCCAGCAGAAGGACAGCCTCTGGAAACACCATATATTTT
TRBV5-6	TRBJ1-4	TRBD1	once	CASSLTGTGPKLFF	TGTGCCAGCAGCCTGACCGGGACAGGGCCGAAACTGTTTTTT
TRBV5-6	TRBJ1-4	.	.	CASSLQNEKLFF	TGTGCCAGCAGCCTACAGAATGAAAAACTGTTTTTT
TRBV27	TRBJ1-2	.	few	CASSLYRDYGYTF	TGTGCCAGCAGTTTATACAGGGACTATGGCTACACCTTC
TRBV7-2	TRBJ2-3	TRBD1	.	CASSMGQSTDTQYF	TGTGCCAGCAGCATGGGACAGAGCACAGATACGCAGTATTTT
TRBV5-4	TRBJ2-6	TRBD2	few	CASSLAGGRIPSGANVLTF	TGTGCCAGCAGCTTGGCTGGCGGGAGAATTCCTTCTGGGGCCAACGTCCTGACTTTC
TRBV7-8	TRBJ2-1	TRBD1	.	CASSAGTVVNEQFF	TGTGCCAGCAGCGCCGGGACAGTGGTAAATGAGCAGTTCTTC
TRBV7-8	TRBJ2-2	TRBD1	many	CASSLGTVHLGELFF	TGTGCCAGCAGCCTGGGGACAGTACACCTGGGGGAGCTGTTTTTT
TRBV19	TRBJ2-1	.	few	CASSILDNEQFF	TGTGCCAGTAGTATCTTGGACAATGAGCAGTTCTTC
TRBV25-1	TRBJ2-7	TRBD1	.	CASSGGQFYEQYF	TGTGCCAGCAGTGGGGGACAGTTCTACGAGCAGTACTTC
TRBV2	TRBJ2-1	.	.	CAIRTGLYNEQFF	TGTGCCATTCGAACGGGGCTCTACAATGAGCAGTTCTTC
TRBV6-4	TRBJ2-2	.	many	CASSALPGTGELFF	TGTGCCAGCAGTGCCCTCCCGGGCACCGGGGAGCTGTTTTTT
TRBV7-8	TRBJ2-7	TRBD1	.	CASSQGQGEQYF	TGTGCCAGCAGCCAAGGACAGGGCGAGCAGTACTTC
TRBV5-1	TRBJ2-3	TRBD1	.	CASSLESGGGTDTQYF	TGCGCCAGCAGCTTGGAGTCAGGGGGCGGCACAGATACGCAGTATTTT
TRBV7-9	TRBJ1-2	.	.	CASRKGVGYGYTF	TGTGCCAGCAGAAAGGGAGTAGGCTATGGCTACACCTTC
TRBV5-1	TRBJ2-7	.	.	CASSLSTDTYEQYF	TGCGCCAGCAGCCTGTCGACAGATACCTACGAGCAGTACTTC
TRBV11-2	TRBJ2-7	.	.	CASSSWGESTYEQYF	TGTGCCAGCAGCTCTTGGGGGGAAAGTACCTACGAGCAGTACTTC
TRBV6-1	TRBJ1-5	.	.	CASSEYFGGYQPQHF	TGTGCCAGCAGTGAATACTTCGGGGGCTATCAGCCCCAGCATTTT
TRBV5-1	TRBJ1-1	.	.	CASSLVGGGSTEAFF	TGCGCCAGCAGCTTGGTGGGTGGGGGGAGCACTGAAGCTTTCTTT
TRBV7-7	TRBJ2-3	TRBD2	.	CASSLSGGDTQYF	TGTGCTAGCAGCCTTAGCGGGGGGGATACGCAGTATTTT
TRBV6-4	TRBJ1-1	.	.	CASSASFDTEAFF	TGTGCCAGCAGTGCCTCGTTTGATACTGAAGCTTTCTTT
TRBV7-2	TRBJ1-3	TRBD1	.	CASSLATGRPGNTIYF	TGTGCCAGCAGCTTAGCGACAGGGCGGCCTGGAAACACCATATATTTT
TRBV9	TRBJ2-1	TRBD2	.	CASSPRGASGKSSYNEQFF	TGTGCCAGCAGCCCCCGGGGAGCTAGCGGGAAGAGCTCCTACAATGAGCAGTTCTTC
TRBV7-3	TRBJ2-1	TRBD2	.	CASSPLGLAVNEQFF	TGTGCCAGCAGCCCCCTAGGACTAGCGGTTAATGAGCAGTTCTTC
TRBV18	TRBJ2-7	.	.	CASSPLGLEQYF	TGTGCCAGCTCACCACTTGGGCTCGAGCAGTACTTC
TRBV19	TRBJ2-3	TRBD2	.	CASSSGTSGSTDTQYF	TGTGCCAGTAGTTCCGGGACTAGCGGGAGCACAGATACGCAGTATTTT
TRBV11-2	TRBJ1-5	.	.	CASSRNNQPQHF	TGTGCCAGCAGCCGTAACAATCAGCCCCAGCATTTT
TRBV7-9	TRBJ2-2	.	.	CASSPSTGELFF	TGTGCCAGCAGCCCAAGCACCGGGGAGCTGTTTTTT